The 9 T cell receptor beta chains below were found in one sample sequenced in a study of memory CD4+ T cells and cytomegalovirus serostatus. The sort gate was single viable CD3+CD4+CD8-CD45RO+ cells for memory CD4+ T cells. Data came from immunoSEQ multiplex PCR; TCRdb stores just in-frame clones and leaves some out. This table has tens of thousands of clones, roughly four fifths appearing once. The specimen was memory CD4+ T cells from blood. Every receptor here comes from an adult in good health and CMV-seronegative.

The chain joins TRBV19 to TRBJ2-7, with 9 nucleotides matching TRBD1. Germline CDR1 LNHDA, CDR2 SQIVND (reference sequence). This CDR3 contains 15 residues. V trimming: 6 bases; J trimming: 3 bases; junction bases outside the gene matches: 9. The CDR3: CASRGTGQGNYEQYF. DNA for the CDR3: TGTGCCAGTAGGGGAACCGGACAGGGGAACTACGAGCAGTACTTC.

This clone has just a few counts. The genes are TRBV28 and TRBJ1-5; D remains ambiguous. The CDR3 contains 16 residues. Germline CDR1 MDHEN, CDR2 SYDVKM. V lost 1 base and J 1 base, leaving 11 bases between the germline ends. The CDR3 DNA reads as TGTGCCAGCAGTTTATTCCGGGCTGTGAGCAATCAGCCCCAGCATTTT. Amino acids: CASSLFRAVSNQPQHF.

The chain joins TRBV30 to TRBJ1-2, with D unclear. Germline V gene data show CDR1 as GTSNPN and CDR2 as SVGIG (reference sequence). This CDR3 has 11 residues. V was clipped by 2 bases and J by 7 bases, with 8 bases between them. Here the CDR3 reads CAWSQEAGYTF. As DNA, the CDR3 is TGTGCCTGGAGTCAGGAGGCTGGCTACACCTTC.

The table lists this clone with a few counts. This sequence joins TRBV9 and TRBJ1-1, with D maybe TRBD1 (6 bases). CDR1 and CDR2 (germline): SGDLS, YYNGEE. This CDR3 spans 13 amino acids. V lost 0 bases, J lost 4 bases, and 7 bases lay in between. CDR3: CASSVGGPTEAFF. CDR3 in DNA: TGTGCCAGCAGCGTAGGGGGGCCCACTGAAGCTTTCTTT.

This clone was observed a single time. The rearrangement uses TRBV25-1 and TRBJ1-1; TRBD1 is a possible D gene (5 bases). The V and J ends lost 4 bases and 1 base respectively, with 7 bases between them. In germline, CDR1 is MGHDK, CDR2 SYGVNS. The length of the CDR3 is 13 residues. DNA of the CDR3: TGTGCCAGCAGTGGGGGCAAGAACACTGAAGCTTTCTTT. This codes for CASSGGKNTEAFF.

This clone occurred a few times. The chain links TRBV7-2 to TRBJ1-5, with D hard to call. The germline gives CDR1 SGHTA, CDR2 FQGNSA. V was shortened by 1 base and J by 7 bases, with 8 bases between the two germline ends. The CDR3 spans 13 residues. DNA of the CDR3: TGTGCCAGCAGCTTAGGATGGGTGCAGCCCCAGCATTTT. Encoded protein: CASSLGWVQPQHF.

This clone was found once. The V call is TRBV11-2, the J call TRBJ2-7; D perhaps matches TRBD2 (7 bases). The CDR3 has 17 amino acids. Germline loops: CDR1 SGHAT, CDR2 FQNNGV. Trimming stripped 4 bases from V and 2 bases from J, with 21 bases between. In nucleotides, the CDR3 is TGTGCCAGCAGCTCATCTCTGGGGGCTAGCGGTCCCTACGAGCAGTACTTC. Translating it yields CASSSSLGASGPYEQYF.

The V call is TRBV11-2, the J call TRBJ1-2; 8 bases are shared with TRBD1. Germline CDR1 SGHAT, CDR2 FQNNGV. V trimming: 3 bases; J trimming: 8 bases; junction bases outside the gene matches: 11. CDR3 length equals 15 residues. CDR3 in DNA: TGTGCCAGCAGCTTTGCCGGGACAGGCCGTCGGGGCTACACCTTC. This encodes CASSFAGTGRRGYTF.

This clone has only one observation. CDR3 in DNA: TGTGCCAGCAGCGCAGAGCGGGGGCAGAGCACAGATACGCAGTATTTT. Translation: CASSAERGQSTDTQYF. This rearrangement joins TRBV9 to TRBJ2-3, with 8 bases lining up with TRBD2. CDR1 SGDLS and CDR2 YYNGEE come from the germline V gene. Trimming cost V 3 bases and J 0 bases; bases outside gene matches: 6. This CDR3 region has 16 residues.